This T cell receptor (beta chain) stems from a study of circulating tumor DNA in untreated peripheral T-cell lymphoma. Per the germline V gene, CDR1 is SGDLS and CDR2 is YYNGEE. Trimming shortened V by 0 bases and J by 0 bases, and 7 bases separated the two germline ends. The CDR3 covers 16 residues. Study results and caveats: Persistent ctDNA after therapy did not always predict relapse. About 41% of serially sampled patients cleared ctDNA after two cycles. Tumor-specific clonotypes were found in roughly three quarters of patients.

The assay was immunoSEQ multiplex PCR, and TCRdb's table has in-frame clones only and misses some. Recorded for this sample: 90 to 100 clones. A note on this clone: As yet, its antigen is unknown.

Sequenced input: cell-free DNA from blood serum. This clonotype was sampled from a human donor with peripheral T-cell lymphoma. The chain recombines TRBV9 with TRBJ1-6; maybe TRBD1 (6 bases). The CDR3 loop is CASSVGTASYNSPLHF. DNA of the CDR3: TGTGCCAGCAGCGTAGGGACAGCCTCCTATAATTCACCCCTCCACTTT.